The 32 T cell receptor beta chains listed next were all sequenced from one sample in a study. TCRdb re-derived calls from the 5' RACE reads in MiXCR, one entry per CDR3 protein. The sample gives over 9,000 distinct CDR3 sequences, roughly 60% of which show up once; approximately 5.8% is in the top ten. The material sequenced was tumor-infiltrating memory CD4+ T cells sorted from the breast tumor. The subset: memory CD4+ T cells, CD4+CD45RO+CD25-. These receptors were obtained from a female donor with breast cancer.

The chain combines TRBV19 with TRBJ2-3; D is ambiguous. The germline V gene has CDR1 LNHDA and CDR2 SQIVND (reference sequence). Trimming took 6 bases from V and 5 from J, leaving 12 bases between them. This CDR3 comprises 13 residues. The CDR3 DNA reads as TGTGCCAGTAGCCCCGCTGAGAGAGATACGCAGTATTTT. Amino acids: CASSPAERDTQYF.

This clonotype occurred a few times. V is TRBV7-2 and J is TRBJ2-1; D unresolved. The CDR3 spans 17 residues. V dropped 5 bases and J dropped 5 bases, with 22 bases sitting between them. Germline V lookup: CDR1 SGHTA, CDR2 FQGNSA. CDR3 in amino acids: CASSPKTQLLRHNEQFF. The DNA of the CDR3 is TGTGCCAGCAGCCCCAAAACCCAGCTTTTACGTCACAATGAGCAGTTCTTC.

V usage is TRBV11-3 and J usage is TRBJ2-2; D gene ambiguous. The CDR3 totals 14 residues. CDR1 is SGHNT and CDR2 is YENEEA in the germline V gene. V was clipped by 0 bases and J by 6 bases, with 8 bases between them. CDR3 in DNA: TGTGCCAGCAGCTTAGAGGGCGTGGCCGGGGAGCTGTTTTTT. It encodes CASSLEGVAGELFF.

This chain joins TRBV3-1 and TRBJ2-7; D is perhaps TRBD1 or TRBD2 (5 bases each). Germline loops: CDR1 LGHDT, CDR2 YNNKEL (reference sequence). The CDR3 spans 14 residues. Trimming stripped 4 bases from V and 7 bases from J, with 17 bases between. CDR3 nucleotide sequence: TGTGCCAGCAGCCCGGGACCGAGAGTGGGAGAGCAGTACTTC. This translates into CASSPGPRVGEQYF.

This chain joins TRBV7-8 and TRBJ2-7; 10 bases line up with TRBD2. There are 16 residues in the CDR3. V was pared by 5 bases and J by 4 bases, with 11 bases of the junction left unmatched. From germline, CDR1 is SGHVS and CDR2 FQNEAQ. The CDR3 coding sequence is TGTGCCAGCAGCCATCAATCCGGGACTAGCGTTTACGAGCAGTACTTC. It is translated as CASSHQSGTSVYEQYF.

The chain couples TRBV6-6 to TRBJ1-3, with a weak D call TRBD1 (5 bases). The CDR3 totals 16 residues. Trimming cost V 4 bases and J 1 base, with 14 bases left between them. Germline CDR1 reads MNHNY; CDR2 reads SVGAGI (reference sequence). The CDR3 DNA is TGTGCCAGCAGTTTCTCCTCCCCAGGGTCTGGAAACACCATATATTTT. Protein: CASSFSSPGSGNTIYF.

This clonotype has only a few counts. The gene calls are TRBV27 and TRBJ1-1; D not resolved. V was shortened by 6 bases and J by 10 bases, with 15 bases between the two germline ends. Germline CDR1 is MNHEY and CDR2 is SMNVEV (reference sequence). The CDR3 sequence is 12 residues long. CDR3 in amino acids: CASSSWEEGAFF. Written as DNA, the CDR3 is TGTGCCAGCAGCTCGTGGGAGGAGGGAGCTTTCTTT.

This clonotype has just a few counts. The V gene is TRBV29-1, the J gene TRBJ1-4; TRBD1 aligns across 8 bases. This CDR3 is built from 14 residues. J lost 7 bases, V lost 4 bases, and 8 bases had no gene match. Germline CDR1 reads SQVTM; CDR2 reads ANQGSEA. CDR3 sequence: CSVGWTGTIEKLFF. In DNA form, the CDR3 reads TGCAGCGTTGGCTGGACAGGGACAATTGAAAAACTGTTTTTT.

This clonotype was recorded a few times. The rearrangement joins TRBV10-1 to TRBJ1-2, with unresolved D. Trimming left V 11 bases short and J 4 bases short, with 17 bases between. Germline assignment: CDR1 WNHNN and CDR2 SYGVQD (reference sequence). CDR3 length: 13 residues. The CDR3 region is CAHRAMSCYGYTF. The CDR3, as DNA: TGCGCCCACCGAGCGATGTCATGCTATGGCTACACCTTC.

The sample holds a few counts of this clonotype. This sequence joins TRBV6-1 and TRBJ1-1; D gene uncertain. The germline CDR1 and CDR2 sequences are MNHNS and SASEGT. V was cut by 0 bases and J by 4 bases, with 9 bases left in between. This CDR3 is built from 14 residues. The CDR3: CASSEALASTEAFF. The DNA of the CDR3 is TGTGCCAGCAGTGAAGCGCTCGCGAGCACTGAAGCTTTCTTT.

V usage is TRBV12-3 or TRBV12-4 and J usage is TRBJ1-1; TRBD1 aligns across 12 bases. With V trimmed by 5 bases and J by 7 bases, 5 bases remained unmatched. This CDR3 is built from 14 residues. The CDR3: CASSPGTGGGEAFF. As DNA, the CDR3 is TGTGCCAGCAGTCCCGGGACAGGGGGCGGTGAAGCTTTCTTT.

The chain couples TRBV7-6 to TRBJ1-2; the match to TRBD1 covers 8 bases. V lost 0 bases to trimming and J lost 8 bases; unmatched junction nucleotides: 5. The CDR3 has 14 amino acids. The germline gives CDR1 SGHVS, CDR2 FNYEAQ. The DNA for the CDR3 is TGTGCCAGCAGCTTAGCGGACAGGGTCGGAGGCTACACCTTC. It is translated as CASSLADRVGGYTF. Filled out from reference TRBV7-6 and TRBJ1-2, the complete variable domain reads GAGVSQSPRYKVTKRGQDVALRCDPISGHVSLYWYRQALGQGPEFLTYFNYEAQQDKSGLPNDRFSAERPEGSISTLTIQRTEQRDSAMYRCASSLADRVGGYTFGSGTRLTVV.

The CDR3 sequence: CTRATEKHTYEQYF. CDR3 nucleotides: TGCACCCGAGCCACCGAGAAACATACCTACGAGCAGTACTTC. The chain combines TRBV29-1 with TRBJ2-7; D is unclear. The germline gives CDR1 SQVTM, CDR2 ANQGSEA. CDR3 length: 14 residues.

This clonotype ranks as medium-sized. CDR3 amino acids: CASRSSPSRATEAFF. CDR3 sequence (DNA): TGTGCCAGCAGGAGTTCCCCTTCCAGAGCCACTGAAGCTTTCTTT. J is TRBJ1-1 and V is TRBV7-3; D unresolved. The V gene's germline CDR1 is SGHTA and CDR2 FQGTGA. Trimming took off 6 bases at V and 4 bases at J, with 18 bases between the two ends. CDR3 size: 15 residues. Complete variable domain (other parts from reference TRBV7-3 and TRBJ1-1): GAGVSQTPSNKVTEKGKYVELRCDPISGHTALYWYRQSLGQGPEFLIYFQGTGAADDSGLPNDRFFAVRPEGSVSTLKIQRTERGDSAVYLCASRSSPSRATEAFFGQGTRLTVV.

This clonotype was seen a handful of times. J is TRBJ2-5 and V is TRBV7-8; no reliable D call. The V and J ends lost 2 bases and 5 bases respectively, with 9 bases between them. The CDR3 contains 13 residues. Germline values: CDR1 SGHVS, CDR2 FQNEAQ. CDR3 sequence reads: CASSLRRAETQYF. CDR3 DNA: TGTGCCAGCAGCTTACGACGTGCGGAGACCCAGTACTTC.

The chain combines TRBV6-1 with TRBJ2-7; D is perhaps TRBD1 or TRBD2 (5 bases each). The V and J ends lost 3 bases and 4 bases respectively, with 19 bases between them. This CDR3 region has 16 residues. CDR1 MNHNS and CDR2 SASEGT come from the germline V gene. The CDR3 region is CASSDWGKKSLYEQYF. CDR3 nucleotide sequence: TGTGCCAGCAGTGATTGGGGGAAGAAGTCGTTATACGAGCAGTACTTC.

This rearrangement joins TRBV7-2 to TRBJ2-7; D not resolved. CDR3 size: 12 residues. CDR1 is SGHTA, CDR2 FQGNSA, per germline. Trimming removed 2 bases at V and 5 bases at J, with 7 bases between. The CDR3 loop is CASSLKSNEQYF. CDR3 bases: TGTGCCAGCAGCTTAAAGTCGAACGAGCAGTACTTC. Variable domain in full (rest from reference TRBV7-2 and TRBJ2-7): GAGVSQSPSNKVTEKGKDVELRCDPISGHTALYWYRQSLGQGLEFLIYFQGNSAPDKSGLPSDRFSAERTGGSVSTLTIQRTQQEDSAVYLCASSLKSNEQYFGPGTRLTVT.

The rearrangement joins TRBV7-9 to TRBJ2-5, with 11 bases identical to TRBD2. CDR1 SEHNR and CDR2 FQNEAQ come from the germline V gene (reference sequence). The CDR3 loop spans 18 amino acids. V shed 5 bases and J 4 bases; nucleotides not matched to a gene: 15. CDR3 amino acids: CASSPRLAGRLGRETQYF. Written as DNA, the CDR3 is TGTGCCAGCAGCCCCCGACTAGCGGGAAGACTAGGGAGAGAGACCCAGTACTTC.

The chain has TRBV30 and TRBJ2-5, with TRBD2 matching 10 bases. J was trimmed by 5 bases and V by 2 bases; bases with no gene match: 5. The V gene's germline CDR1 is GTSNPN and CDR2 SVGIG (reference sequence). This CDR3 is 14 amino acids long. This CDR3 is CAWSPLAGVETQYF. DNA for the CDR3: TGTGCCTGGAGTCCTCTAGCGGGGGTGGAGACCCAGTACTTC.

The V call is TRBV6-5, the J call TRBJ2-3; weak D call: TRBD1 (8 bases). CDR1 MNHEY and CDR2 SVGAGI come from the germline V gene. This CDR3 has 15 residues. Trimming removed 4 bases from V and 1 base from J, with 12 bases in between. CDR3 in amino acids: CASSWTGRGTDTQYF. As DNA, the CDR3 is TGTGCCAGCAGTTGGACAGGGAGGGGCACAGATACGCAGTATTTT.

The chain is built from TRBV20-1 and TRBJ2-1; 9 bases line up with TRBD2. CDR1 and CDR2 from the germline V gene are DFQATT and SNEGSKA (reference sequence). The CDR3 runs 13 residues. V was pared by 3 bases and J by 9 bases, with 6 bases of the junction left unmatched. CDR3 amino acids: CSARRGGNPEQFF. As DNA, the CDR3 is TGCAGTGCTAGGCGGGGGGGGAATCCTGAGCAGTTCTTC.

In this sample, this clonotype turned up once. This chain uses TRBV18 with TRBJ1-2; TRBD1 might be the D (5 bases). CDR1 and CDR2 (germline): KGHSH, LQKENI. V was trimmed by 3 bases and J by 2 bases, leaving 19 bases between them. CDR3 length: 17 residues. The CDR3 bases are TGTGCCAGCTCACCTATTACCCTACAGGTGTCAAACTATGGCTACACCTTC. It specifies CASSPITLQVSNYGYTF.

CDR3 sequence: CASSLDSNYGYTF. CDR3 nucleotide sequence: TGTGCCAGCAGTTTAGACTCTAACTATGGCTACACCTTC. The chain combines TRBV27 with TRBJ1-2; D is undetermined. The CDR3 sequence is 13 residues long. Trimming left V 2 bases short and J 0 bases short, with 4 bases between. Germline CDR1 is MNHEY and CDR2 is SMNVEV (reference sequence).

The chain recombines TRBV12-3 or TRBV12-4 with TRBJ2-3; D might be TRBD1 (6 bases). V was clipped by 1 base and J by 8 bases, with 19 bases between them. The CDR3 is 16 residues long. The CDR3 nucleotides read TGTGCCAGCAGTTTAGAGGGAAGACAGGTGGGCGGTACGCAGTATTTT. This translates into CASSLEGRQVGGTQYF.

In this sample, this clonotype turned up a few times. The chain employs TRBV5-1 and TRBJ2-3; 7 nucleotides match TRBD2. Trimming at V came to 4 bases and at J to 4 bases, leaving 12 bases not matched to a gene. CDR1 and CDR2 from the germline V gene are SGHRS and YFSETQ. The CDR3 runs 16 residues. CDR3 bases: TGCGCCAGCAGCGGACGAGCGGGACCCGTCGCAGATACGCAGTATTTT. Translating gives CASSGRAGPVADTQYF.

The gene calls are TRBV24-1 and TRBJ1-5, with D perhaps matching TRBD1 (6 bases). The CDR3 runs to 13 residues. Germline-derived CDR1 and CDR2 are KGHDR and SFDVKD. Between the trimmed V and J ends, which lost 1 base and 6 bases, there was a span of 6 bases. This chain's CDR3 is CATSDLGGQPQHF. In nucleotides, the CDR3 is TGTGCCACCAGTGATTTAGGGGGTCAGCCCCAGCATTTT.

This clonotype has more than one count but fewer than ten. J is TRBJ2-5 and V is TRBV12-3 or TRBV12-4; 10 positions match TRBD2. The V and J ends lost 3 bases and 4 bases, in that order; junction bases with no gene match: 2. The CDR3 extends over 14 amino acids. This chain's CDR3 is CASSFRLAGETQYF. The CDR3, as DNA: TGTGCCAGCAGTTTCAGACTAGCGGGAGAGACCCAGTACTTC.

CDR3 sequence (DNA): TGTGCCAGCAGCCAAAGACAGGTCACAGATACGCAGTATTTT. Translated, it gives CASSQRQVTDTQYF. The V call is TRBV7-9, the J call TRBJ2-3, with D tentatively TRBD1 (6 bases). There are 14 residues in the CDR3. The germline CDR1 and CDR2 sequences are SEHNR and FQNEAQ (reference sequence). Trimming took off 5 bases at V and 2 bases at J, with 11 bases between the two ends.

This clonotype was seen only a few times. The J gene is TRBJ1-1, the V gene TRBV12-3 or TRBV12-4, with a tentative D call TRBD1 (5 bases). The CDR3 runs 15 residues. V was cut by 5 bases and J by 1 base, with 14 bases left in between. CDR3 coding DNA: TGTGCCAGCAGTCCAGGGAGGGGTGGGAACACTGAAGCTTTCTTT. Protein sequence: CASSPGRGGNTEAFF.

The V call is TRBV5-1, the J call TRBJ1-6; D unclear. Per the germline V gene, CDR1 is SGHRS and CDR2 is YFSETQ. The CDR3 sequence is 17 residues long. Trimming took off 0 bases at V and 0 bases at J, with 10 bases between the two ends. The CDR3 is CASSLDGLSSYNSPLHF. CDR3 sequence (DNA): TGCGCCAGCAGCTTGGATGGATTGAGCTCCTATAATTCACCCCTCCACTTT.

The rearrangement uses TRBV4-3 and TRBJ1-2, with D uncertain. Trimming cost V 1 base and J 3 bases, with 6 bases left between them. The germline CDR1 and CDR2 sequences are LGHNA and YSLEER. The length of the CDR3 is 13 residues. CDR3 nucleotides: TGCGCCAGCAGCCAAGGAGCTTACTATGGCTACACCTTC. Protein sequence: CASSQGAYYGYTF.

Regarding this clonotype: Relative to the germline gene, one junction end is altered; a read error may explain this. This chain joins TRBV5-1 and TRBJ2-7; 7 bases line up with TRBD1. Looked up from germline, CDR1 is SGHRS and CDR2 is YFSETQ. This CDR3 has 15 amino acids. The CDR3 reads CANSLERGPGYEQYF. The CDR3 nucleotides are TGCGCCAACAGCTTGGAAAGGGGGCCGGGCTACGAGCAGTACTTC.